The next 17 T cell receptor beta chains were all read from a single sample in a study of shared clonotypes between healthy human individuals. Method: immunoSEQ multiplex PCR; TCRdb's copy keeps in-frame clones and lacks some. The table includes a few million clones, just over 90% detected once. Sequenced material: naive CD4+ T cells sorted from blood. Subset of the sample: CD45RA+ positively selected. These receptors all come from a young man in good health.

The chain combines TRBV9 with TRBJ1-2; D not resolved. Germline V CDR1 and CDR2: SGDLS, YYNGEE. V was cut by 1 base and J by 3 bases, with 7 bases left in between. This CDR3 is built from 13 residues. CDR3 nucleotide sequence: TGTGCCAGCAGCGTATGGGAAGACTATGGCTACACCTTC. Its protein product is CASSVWEDYGYTF. The full variable domain, rest sourced from reference TRBV9 and TRBJ1-2, is DSGVTQTPKHLITATGQRVTLRCSPRSGDLSVYWYQQSLDQGLQFLIQYYNGEERAKGNILERFSAQQFPDLHSELNLSSLELGDSALYFCASSVWEDYGYTFGSGTRLTVV.

The chain recombines TRBV6-6 with TRBJ2-7, with D uncertain. The CDR3 loop spans 15 amino acids. In germline, CDR1 is MNHNY, CDR2 SVGAGI (reference sequence). V was pared by 5 bases and J by 0 bases, with 14 bases between. In DNA, the CDR3 is TGTGCCAGCAGTCTTTCGACCGTTAGCTCCTACGAGCAGTACTTC. It codes for CASSLSTVSSYEQYF.

The chain joins TRBV28 to TRBJ1-5, with D uncertain. Trimming stripped 9 bases from V and 4 bases from J, with 10 bases between. Germline assignment: CDR1 MDHEN and CDR2 SYDVKM. The CDR3 has 12 amino acids. The CDR3 region is CASQVRNQPQHF. In DNA, the CDR3 is TGTGCCAGTCAGGTGAGAAATCAGCCCCAGCATTTT.

V gene TRBV6-6 combines with J gene TRBJ2-1; D unresolved. Trimming removed 2 bases from V and 8 bases from J, with 13 bases in between. The CDR3 has 14 amino acids. Germline V gives CDR1 MNHNY, CDR2 SVGAGI (reference sequence). The CDR3 DNA sequence: TGTGCCAGCAGTTACGGCCTAGTGGAGTATGAGCAGTTCTTC. Its translation is CASSYGLVEYEQFF.

V is TRBV10-3 and J is TRBJ2-1, with 7 bases matching TRBD1. The CDR3 loop spans 16 amino acids. Germline CDR1 reads ENHRY; CDR2 reads SYGVKD. The ends lost 0 bases at V and 2 bases at J; junction bases unmatched: 4. In DNA form, the CDR3 reads TGTGCCATCAGTGAGTCCGGGACAGCAACCTACAATGAGCAGTTCTTC. Protein product: CAISESGTATYNEQFF.

The V gene is TRBV7-2, the J gene TRBJ1-1, with D hard to call. Looked up from germline, CDR1 is SGHTA and CDR2 is FQGNSA. V lost 4 bases to trimming and J lost 3 bases, with 6 bases between them. CDR3 length equals 12 residues. CDR3 protein: CASSYGDTEAFF. In DNA form, the CDR3 reads TGTGCCAGCAGCTACGGGGACACTGAAGCTTTCTTT. The full variable domain, in which reference TRBV7-2 and TRBJ1-1 provide the parts outside the CDR3, is GAGVSQSPSNKVTEKGKDVELRCDPISGHTALYWYRQSLGQGLEFLIYFQGNSAPDKSGLPSDRFSAERTGGSVSTLTIQRTQQEDSAVYLCASSYGDTEAFFGQGTRLTVV.

V and J are TRBV5-1 and TRBJ1-4; D is unresolved. This CDR3 region has 13 residues. Trimming pared 6 bases from V and 0 bases from J, leaving 6 bases between. Germline V CDR1 and CDR2: SGHRS, YFSETQ. The CDR3 DNA reads as TGCGCCAGCAAGAGAGCAACTAATGAAAAACTGTTTTTT. Its protein is CASKRATNEKLFF.

Note on this clone: In the same sample, other DNA sequences code for this CDR3. V gene TRBV10-3 combines with J gene TRBJ1-1; 7 nucleotides agree with TRBD1. With V trimmed by 5 bases and J by 4 bases, 1 base remained unmatched. CDR1 is ENHRY and CDR2 is SYGVKD in the germline V gene. The CDR3 is 12 amino acids. CDR3 sequence: CAISTGATEAFF. The CDR3, as DNA: TGTGCCATCAGTACAGGGGCCACTGAAGCTTTCTTT.

With respect to this clone: The same CDR3 is also encoded by other DNA sequences in this sample. The J gene is TRBJ1-1, the V gene TRBV28; D remains unclear. The germline CDR1 and CDR2 sequences are MDHEN and SYDVKM. This CDR3 is 13 amino acids long. V lost 3 bases and J 1 base, leaving 6 bases between the germline ends. CDR3 bases: TGTGCCAGCAGTTTGCCAGGGAACACTGAAGCTTTCTTT. Its protein product is CASSLPGNTEAFF.

The chain recombines TRBV5-1 with TRBJ1-4; D is undetermined. V lost 2 bases and J lost 4, with 12 bases in between. Germline assignment: CDR1 SGHRS and CDR2 YFSETQ. This CDR3 region has 15 residues. The CDR3 sequence is CASSFSGPSNEKLFF. Here the CDR3 DNA reads TGCGCCAGCAGCTTCTCCGGGCCTAGTAATGAAAAACTGTTTTTT.

The V call is TRBV11-2, the J call TRBJ2-2; D possibly corresponds to TRBD2 (6 bases). CDR1 SGHAT and CDR2 FQNNGV come from the germline V gene. V was clipped by 5 bases and J by 0 bases, with 13 bases between them. The CDR3 extends over 16 amino acids. CDR3 nucleotides: TGTGCCAGCAGCAGTGAGCGGACTACGAACACCGGGGAGCTGTTTTTT. As protein: CASSSERTTNTGELFF.

The J gene is TRBJ2-7, the V gene TRBV5-4; 8 nucleotides agree with TRBD1. Germline V gene sequence: CDR1 SGHNT, CDR2 YYREEE (reference sequence). With V trimmed by 3 bases and J by 2 bases, 19 bases remained unmatched. This CDR3 comprises 19 residues. CDR3 residues: CASSSTRDRRRTDTYEQYF. The CDR3 bases are TGTGCCAGCAGCTCCACCAGGGACAGGCGTCGGACGGACACCTACGAGCAGTACTTC.

The V gene is TRBV7-2, the J gene TRBJ2-4; no firm D call. Trimming cost V 6 bases and J 0 bases, with 18 bases left between them. There are 17 residues in the CDR3. The germline V gene encodes CDR1 SGHTA and CDR2 FQGNSA. CDR3 sequence reads: CASSRAWSGPAKNIQYF. The CDR3, as DNA: TGTGCCAGCAGTCGCGCCTGGTCAGGCCCAGCCAAAAACATTCAGTACTTC.

The V and J genes are TRBV5-1 and TRBJ1-6, with 7 positions matching TRBD1. Germline V gives CDR1 SGHRS, CDR2 YFSETQ. Losses at the gene ends were 6 bases for V and 5 bases for J; bases not matched to a gene: 5. The CDR3 is 14 residues long. CDR3 loop: CASNSGTDNSPLHF. The CDR3 DNA follows: TGCGCCAGCAACTCCGGGACAGATAATTCACCCCTCCACTTT.

The chain joins TRBV5-6 to TRBJ2-2; 7 bases agree with TRBD2. This CDR3 has 16 residues. The germline V gene encodes CDR1 SGHDT and CDR2 YYEEEE. The ends lost 2 bases at V and 1 base at J; junction bases unmatched: 5. This chain's CDR3 is CASSFQAGLNTGELFF. CDR3 bases: TGTGCCAGCAGCTTCCAAGCGGGGTTGAACACCGGGGAGCTGTTTTTT.

V usage is TRBV18 and J usage is TRBJ2-2, with TRBD2 matching over 8 bases. This CDR3 is 16 amino acids long. J was trimmed by 4 bases and V by 5 bases; bases with no gene match: 9. Germline CDR1 and CDR2: KGHSH and LQKENI. CDR3 residues: CASSGSLAGTTGELFF. Written as DNA, the CDR3 is TGTGCCAGCTCAGGATCATTAGCGGGAACCACCGGGGAGCTGTTTTTT.

This chain links TRBV12-5 with TRBJ1-6; D not resolved. V shed 0 bases and J shed 2 bases, with 8 bases lying between them. Germline V gene lookup returns CDR1 LGHNT and CDR2 FRNRAP. The CDR3 extends over 16 amino acids. The CDR3 region is CASGLVGGPYNSPLHF. The CDR3 nucleotides are TGTGCTAGTGGTTTGGTTGGAGGACCCTATAATTCACCCCTCCACTTT. The variable domain in full, with the rest retrieved from reference TRBV12-5 and TRBJ1-6, is DARVTQTPRHKVTEMGQEVTMRCQPILGHNTVFWYRQTMMQGLELLAYFRNRAPLDDSGMPKDRFSAEMPDATLATLKIQPSEPRDSAVYFCASGLVGGPYNSPLHFGNGTRLTVT.